This T cell receptor (beta chain) was identified during a study of shared clonotypes between healthy human individuals. Clones were sequenced by immunoSEQ multiplex PCR, and TCRdb holds only the in-frame ones, with some missing. The sample records more than 1,200,000 clones, around 98.5% being singletons. This CDR3 contains 14 residues. V lost 1 base to trimming and J lost 4 bases; unmatched junction nucleotides: 3. Germline assignment: CDR1 MDHEN and CDR2 SYDVKM. This clone came up once. This CDR3 is also generated by other DNA sequences in the sample. The chain couples TRBV28 to TRBJ2-7, with 8 bases that match TRBD1. The sequenced material came from naive CD4+ T cells sorted from blood. The subset was: CD45RA+ positively selected. The TCR originated in a man younger than 45 in good health. In DNA form, the CDR3 reads TGTGCCAGCAGTTTATTCCAGGGGGCGTACGAGCAGTACTTC. Translating it yields CASSLFQGAYEQYF. The full variable domain, rest sourced from reference TRBV28 and TRBJ2-7, is DVKVTQSSRYLVKRTGEKVFLECVQDMDHENMFWYRQDPGLGLRLIYFSYDVKMKEKGDIPEGYSVSREKKERFSLILESASTNQTSMYLCASSLFQGAYEQYFGPGTRLTVT.